This is a list of T cell receptor beta chains from one sample in a study of control samples from healthy donors and cancer patients. TCRdb's copy holds only in-frame clones and misses some; the assay was immunoSEQ multiplex PCR. The data hold some 130,000 clones, with 92% observed a single time. The sample taken for sequencing was blood. Receptors originate from a woman in her 50s in good health. CDR3s include the opening cysteine and the closing phenylalanine or tryptophan. The listing skips clone size in some rows; elsewhere it reads once, few, many or a size class.

>NA|TRBV28
CASSSGSGRYEQYF
>once|TRBV12-5
CASGLVGQPASQHF
>NA|TRBV14
CASSQVFTSQLRNEQFF
>NA|TRBV27
CASSLSGTNTIKSEQYF
>NA|TRBV28
CASSFVRNTEAFF
>once|TRBV5-4
CASSFSPKDDFQHF
>NA|TRBV19
CASSMVYNEQFF
>NA|TRBV27
CASISTSKSGYTF
>NA|TRBV4-1
CASSRDLGNTEAFF
>NA|TRBV7-8
CASSPTDSYEQYF
>NA|TRBV28
CASSPTEYEQYF
>NA|TRBV7-6
CASSFEGANEKLFF
>once|TRBV7-8
CASSLGGGYGEQFF
>NA|TRBV14
CASSRGLSEKLFF
>NA|TRBV7-9
CASSLSTSGRLEHRGAVF
>NA|TRBV11-2
CASRRDRGATPLHF
>NA|TRBV12-3/TRBV12-4
CASSLGGRNTIYF
>NA|TRBV19
CASSRQILSNQPQHF
>NA|TRBV28
CASKGRGDTEAFF
>NA|TRBV18
CASSPAGQSYGYTF
>once|TRBV28
CASSLISPGQPQHF
>NA|TRBV4-2
CASSQVGMDSYEQYF
>once|TRBV7-2
CASSLWTGAPGNTIYF
>NA|TRBV28
CASSSWREKGNQPQHF
>once|TRBV6-5
CASRIGGQGYTEAFF
>NA|TRBV4-1
CASSRVTVLAGGYEQYF
>NA|TRBV12-3/TRBV12-4
CASSLEIKAFF
>NA|TRBV7-9
CASRQGQAGEKLFF
>NA|TRBV15
CATSSSGYEQYF
>NA|TRBV19
CASSIPGRTNYGYTF
>NA|TRBV9
CASSVEQGAVNYGYTF
>NA|TRBV5-5
CASRSPDYEQYF
>NA|TRBV6-2/TRBV6-3
CASSYQRLPDGEQYF
>NA|TRBV5-1
CASSLSGSMNTEAFF
>NA|TRBV5-1
CASSSNPDRLNSPLHF
>once|TRBV11-2
CASSLLLVEQYF
>NA|TRBV20-1
CSAPRGGKLFF
>NA|TRBV28
CASRPTGTNYGYTF
>NA|TRBV11-2
CASSLEVEQYF
>NA|TRBV30
CAWSGSGEKLFF
>NA|TRBV5-6
CASSESNYGYTF
>NA|TRBV30
CAWSVSRVEAFF
>NA|TRBV9
CASSVVSGSGNTIYF
>NA|TRBV5-1
CASSLVREPRTDTQYF
>NA|TRBV14
CASSQGGGVYEQYF
>NA|TRBV4-1
CASSQDRGDEQYF
>NA|TRBV5-1
CASSGGRGNTIYF
>NA|TRBV7-9
CASSLLEGEQFF
>NA|TRBV7-2
CASSRGSTNEKLFF
>NA|TRBV7-8
CASSLGQLWEVNYGYTF
>NA|TRBV19
CASSIWQGKTNEKLFF
>NA|TRBV5-1
CASSLELAGSGGELFF
>NA|TRBV5-1
CASSLGTGYDEQYF
>NA|TRBV3-1/TRBV3-2
CASSQGIGGAEAFF
>NA|TRBV30
CAWYSGMSGNTIYF
>NA|TRBV5-6
CASSGVGVTQYF
>NA|TRBV6-5
CASSYGPGGRGTEAFF
>NA|TRBV5-1
CASSLVTPNYGYTF
>NA|TRBV11-2
CASSLGEGQGADTQYF